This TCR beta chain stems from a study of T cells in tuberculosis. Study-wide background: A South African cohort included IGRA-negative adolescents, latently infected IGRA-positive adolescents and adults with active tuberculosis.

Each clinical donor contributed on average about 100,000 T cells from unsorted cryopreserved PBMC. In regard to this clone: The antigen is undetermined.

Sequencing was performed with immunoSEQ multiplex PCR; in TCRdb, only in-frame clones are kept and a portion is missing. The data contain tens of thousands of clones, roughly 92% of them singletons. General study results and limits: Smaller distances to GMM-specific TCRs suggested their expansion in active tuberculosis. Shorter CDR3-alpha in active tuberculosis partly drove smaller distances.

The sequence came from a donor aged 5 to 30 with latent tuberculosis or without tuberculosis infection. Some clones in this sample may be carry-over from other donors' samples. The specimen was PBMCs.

The CDR3 DNA reads as TGTGCCAGCAGCCGGACAGGCCCTAAGCAGTTCTTC. As protein: CASSRTGPKQFF. The chain is built from TRBV14 and TRBJ2-1; 7 bases are shared with TRBD1. Germline V gene sequence: CDR1 SGHDN, CDR2 FVKESK. Losses at the gene ends were 4 bases for V and 11 bases for J; bases not matched to a gene: 5. This CDR3 contains 12 residues. Supplemented by reference TRBV14 and TRBJ2-1, the full variable domain reads EAGVTQFPSHSVIEKGQTVTLRCDPISGHDNLYWYRRVMGKEIKFLLHFVKESKQDESGMPNNRFLAERTGGTYSTLKVQPAELEDSGVYFCASSRTGPKQFFGPGTRLTVL.